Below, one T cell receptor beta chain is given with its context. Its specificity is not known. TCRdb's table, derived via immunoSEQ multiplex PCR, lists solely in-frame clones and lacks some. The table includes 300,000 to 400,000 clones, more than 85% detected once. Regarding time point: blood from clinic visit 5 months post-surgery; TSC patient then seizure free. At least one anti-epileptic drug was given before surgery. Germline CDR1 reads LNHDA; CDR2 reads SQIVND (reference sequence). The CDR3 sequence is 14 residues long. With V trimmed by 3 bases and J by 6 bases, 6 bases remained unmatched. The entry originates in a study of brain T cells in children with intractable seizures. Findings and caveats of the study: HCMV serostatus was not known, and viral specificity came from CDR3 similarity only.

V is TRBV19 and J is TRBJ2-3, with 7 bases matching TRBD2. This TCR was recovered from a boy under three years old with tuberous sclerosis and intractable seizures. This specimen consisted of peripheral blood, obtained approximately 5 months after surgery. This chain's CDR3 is CASSIRVGGDTQYF. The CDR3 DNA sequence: TGTGCCAGTAGTATCCGGGTGGGAGGGGATACGCAGTATTTT.